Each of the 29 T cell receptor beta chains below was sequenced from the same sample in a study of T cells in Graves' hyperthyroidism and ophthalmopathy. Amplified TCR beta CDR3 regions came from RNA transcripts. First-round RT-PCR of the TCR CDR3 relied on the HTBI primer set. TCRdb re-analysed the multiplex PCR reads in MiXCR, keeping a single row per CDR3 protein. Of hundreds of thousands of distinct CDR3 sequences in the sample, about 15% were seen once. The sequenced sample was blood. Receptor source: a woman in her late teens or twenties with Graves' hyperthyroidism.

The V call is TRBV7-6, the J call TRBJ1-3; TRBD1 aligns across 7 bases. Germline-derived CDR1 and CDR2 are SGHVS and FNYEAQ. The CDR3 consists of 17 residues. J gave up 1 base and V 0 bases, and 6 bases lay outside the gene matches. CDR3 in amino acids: CASSLALRGPSGNTIYF. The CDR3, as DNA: TGTGCCAGCAGCTTAGCGCTTAGGGGGCCGTCTGGAAACACCATATATTTT.

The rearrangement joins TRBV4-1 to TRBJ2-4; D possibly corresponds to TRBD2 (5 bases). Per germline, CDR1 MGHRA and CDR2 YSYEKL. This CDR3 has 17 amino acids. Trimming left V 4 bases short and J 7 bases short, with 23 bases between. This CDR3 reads CASSLSHGLGESNIQYF. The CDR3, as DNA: TGCGCCAGCAGCCTAAGTCATGGGCTCGGGGAGAGCAACATTCAGTACTTC.

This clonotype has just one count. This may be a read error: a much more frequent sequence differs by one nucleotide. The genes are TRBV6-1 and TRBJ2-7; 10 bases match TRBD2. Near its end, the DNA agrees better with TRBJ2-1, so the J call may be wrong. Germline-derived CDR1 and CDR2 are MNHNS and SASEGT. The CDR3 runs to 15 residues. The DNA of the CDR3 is TGTGCCAGCAGTGAAGAACTAGCGGGATATTACGAGCAGTTCTTC. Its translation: CASSEELAGYYEQFF.

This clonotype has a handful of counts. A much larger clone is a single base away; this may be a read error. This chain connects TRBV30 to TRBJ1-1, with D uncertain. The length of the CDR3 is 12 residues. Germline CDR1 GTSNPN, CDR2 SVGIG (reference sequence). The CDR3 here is CAWSAVFAEASF. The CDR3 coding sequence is TGTGCCTGGAGTGCCGTTTTCGCTGAAGCTTCCTTT.

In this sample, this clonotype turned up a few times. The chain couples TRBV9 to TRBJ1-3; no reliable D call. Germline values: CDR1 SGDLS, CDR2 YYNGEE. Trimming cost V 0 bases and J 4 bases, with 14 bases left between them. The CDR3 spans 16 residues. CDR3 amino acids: CASSVGAGRGGNTIYF. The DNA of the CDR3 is TGTGCCAGCAGCGTAGGGGCAGGAAGAGGAGGAAACACCATATATTTT.

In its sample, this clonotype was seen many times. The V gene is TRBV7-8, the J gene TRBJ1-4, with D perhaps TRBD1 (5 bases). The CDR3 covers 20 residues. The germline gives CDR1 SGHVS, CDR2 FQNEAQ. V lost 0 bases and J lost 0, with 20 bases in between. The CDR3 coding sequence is TGTGCCAGCAGCTTAGCCGGGGCCCAGGTCGGATATGCAACTAATGAAAAACTGTTTTTT. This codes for CASSLAGAQVGYATNEKLFF.

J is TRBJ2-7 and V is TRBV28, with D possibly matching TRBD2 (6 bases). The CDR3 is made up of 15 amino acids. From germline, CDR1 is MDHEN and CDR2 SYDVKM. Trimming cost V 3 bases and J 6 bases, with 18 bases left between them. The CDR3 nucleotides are TGTGCCAGCAGTTTTCTAACCCCGGGGGAAGGCGAGCAGTACTTC. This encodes CASSFLTPGEGEQYF.

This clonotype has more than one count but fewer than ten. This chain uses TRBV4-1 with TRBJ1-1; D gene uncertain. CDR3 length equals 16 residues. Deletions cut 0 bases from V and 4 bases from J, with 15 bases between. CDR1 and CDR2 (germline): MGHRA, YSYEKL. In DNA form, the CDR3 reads TGCGCCAGCAGCCAAGAACGGAAGGGCCGTGGCACTGAAGCTTTCTTT. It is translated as CASSQERKGRGTEAFF.

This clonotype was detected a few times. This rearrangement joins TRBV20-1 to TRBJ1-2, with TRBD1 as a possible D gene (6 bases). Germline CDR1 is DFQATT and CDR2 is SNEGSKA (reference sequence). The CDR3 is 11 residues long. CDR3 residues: CKTGRDYGYTF. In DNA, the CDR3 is TGCAAAACAGGGAGGGACTATGGCTACACCTTC.

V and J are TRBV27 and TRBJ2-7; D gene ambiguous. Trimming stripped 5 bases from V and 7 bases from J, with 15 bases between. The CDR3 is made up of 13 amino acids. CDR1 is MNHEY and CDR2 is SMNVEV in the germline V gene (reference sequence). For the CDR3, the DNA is TGTGCCAGCAGTCGACTCCCCTTATGGGAGCAGTACTTC. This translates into CASSRLPLWEQYF.

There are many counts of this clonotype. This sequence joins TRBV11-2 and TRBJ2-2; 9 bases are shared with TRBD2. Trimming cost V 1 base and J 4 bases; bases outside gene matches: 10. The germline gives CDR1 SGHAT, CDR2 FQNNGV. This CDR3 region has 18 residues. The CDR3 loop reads CASSLVLVAGVGTGELFF. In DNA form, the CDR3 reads TGTGCCAGCAGCTTAGTCCTGGTAGCGGGAGTGGGCACCGGGGAGCTGTTTTTT.

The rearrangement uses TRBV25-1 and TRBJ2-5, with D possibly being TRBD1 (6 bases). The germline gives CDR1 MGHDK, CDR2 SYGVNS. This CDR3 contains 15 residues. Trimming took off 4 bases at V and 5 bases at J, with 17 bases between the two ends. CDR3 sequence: CASSAYRALGETQYF. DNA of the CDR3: TGTGCCAGCAGTGCCTACAGGGCGTTGGGTGAGACCCAGTACTTC.

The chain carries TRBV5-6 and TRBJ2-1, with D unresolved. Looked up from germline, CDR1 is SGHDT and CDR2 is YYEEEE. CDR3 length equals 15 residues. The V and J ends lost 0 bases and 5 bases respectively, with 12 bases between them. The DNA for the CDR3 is TGTGCCAGCAGCTTGGACCCGGGTTCCCACAATGAGCAGTTCTTC. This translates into CASSLDPGSHNEQFF.

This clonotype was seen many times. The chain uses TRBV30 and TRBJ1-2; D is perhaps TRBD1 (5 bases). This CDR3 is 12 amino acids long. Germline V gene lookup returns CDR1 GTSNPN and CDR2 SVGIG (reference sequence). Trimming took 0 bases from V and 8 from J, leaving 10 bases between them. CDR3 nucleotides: TGTGCCTGGAGTGTCATGGGGCCAGGCTACACCTTC. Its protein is CAWSVMGPGYTF.

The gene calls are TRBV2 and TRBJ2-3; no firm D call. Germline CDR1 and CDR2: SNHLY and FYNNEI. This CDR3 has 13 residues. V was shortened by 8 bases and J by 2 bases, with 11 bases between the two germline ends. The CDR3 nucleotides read TGTGCCAGCTCACCTAGTAACACAGATACGCAGTATTTT. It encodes CASSPSNTDTQYF.

Here the CDR3 reads CASSYVRGGTEAFF. In nucleotides, the CDR3 is TGTGCCAGCAGTTACGTCAGGGGTGGCACTGAAGCTTTCTTT. This chain links TRBV6-2 or TRBV6-3 with TRBJ1-1, with TRBD1 as a possible D gene (6 bases). The V gene's germline CDR1 is MNHEY and CDR2 SVGEGT. Trimming stripped 2 bases from V and 4 bases from J, with 11 bases between. The CDR3 is made up of 14 amino acids.

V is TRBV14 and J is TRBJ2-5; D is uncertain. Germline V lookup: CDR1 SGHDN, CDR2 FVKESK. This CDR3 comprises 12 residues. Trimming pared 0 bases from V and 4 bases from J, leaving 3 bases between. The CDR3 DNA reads TGTGCCAGCAGCCAAGACACAGAGACCCAGTACTTC. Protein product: CASSQDTETQYF.

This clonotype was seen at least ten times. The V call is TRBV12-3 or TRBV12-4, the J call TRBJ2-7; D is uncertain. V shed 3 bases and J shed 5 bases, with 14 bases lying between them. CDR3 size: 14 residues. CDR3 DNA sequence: TGTGCCAGCAGTTTCCCGACGGCAGACAACGAGCAGTACTTC. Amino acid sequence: CASSFPTADNEQYF.

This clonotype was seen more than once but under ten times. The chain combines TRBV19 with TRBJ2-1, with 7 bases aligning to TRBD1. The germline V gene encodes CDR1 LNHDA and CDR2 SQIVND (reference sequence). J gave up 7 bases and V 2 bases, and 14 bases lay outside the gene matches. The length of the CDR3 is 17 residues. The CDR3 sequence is CASSIYQGERVWNEQFF. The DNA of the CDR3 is TGTGCCAGTAGTATATATCAGGGGGAAAGGGTTTGGAATGAGCAGTTCTTC.

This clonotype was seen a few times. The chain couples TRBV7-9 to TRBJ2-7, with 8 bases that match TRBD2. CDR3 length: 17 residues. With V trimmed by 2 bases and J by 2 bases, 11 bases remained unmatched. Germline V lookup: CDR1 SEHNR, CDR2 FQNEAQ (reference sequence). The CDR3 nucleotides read TGTGCCAGCAGCTTACCCCGAACGGGAGCGGGGGCCTACGAGCAGTACTTC. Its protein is CASSLPRTGAGAYEQYF.

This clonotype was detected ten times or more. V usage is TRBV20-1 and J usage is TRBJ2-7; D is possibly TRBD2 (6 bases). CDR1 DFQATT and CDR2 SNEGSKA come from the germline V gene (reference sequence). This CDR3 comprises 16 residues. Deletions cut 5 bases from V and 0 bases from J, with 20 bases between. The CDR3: CSAPVGGLPSSYEQYF. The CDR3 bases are TGCAGTGCTCCAGTAGGAGGACTACCGAGCTCCTACGAGCAGTACTTC.

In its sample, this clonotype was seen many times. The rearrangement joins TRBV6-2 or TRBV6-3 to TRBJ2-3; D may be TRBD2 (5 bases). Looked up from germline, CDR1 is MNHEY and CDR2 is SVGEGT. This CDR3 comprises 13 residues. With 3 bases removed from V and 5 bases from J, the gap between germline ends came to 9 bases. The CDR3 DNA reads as TGTGCCAGCAGTTATGAGGGAGTAGATACGCAGTATTTT. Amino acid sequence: CASSYEGVDTQYF.

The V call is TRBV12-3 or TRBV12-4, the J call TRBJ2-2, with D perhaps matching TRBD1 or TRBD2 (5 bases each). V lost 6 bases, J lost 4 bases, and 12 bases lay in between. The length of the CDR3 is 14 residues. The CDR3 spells CASRTPRGTGELFF. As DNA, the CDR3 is TGTGCCAGCAGAACCCCGAGGGGCACCGGGGAGCTGTTTTTT.

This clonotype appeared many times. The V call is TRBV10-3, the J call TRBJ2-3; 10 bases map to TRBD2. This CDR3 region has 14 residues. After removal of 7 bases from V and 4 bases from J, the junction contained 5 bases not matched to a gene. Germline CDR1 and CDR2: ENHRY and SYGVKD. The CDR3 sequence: CAIKFGLAADTQYF. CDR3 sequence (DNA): TGTGCCATCAAATTCGGACTAGCGGCAGATACGCAGTATTTT.

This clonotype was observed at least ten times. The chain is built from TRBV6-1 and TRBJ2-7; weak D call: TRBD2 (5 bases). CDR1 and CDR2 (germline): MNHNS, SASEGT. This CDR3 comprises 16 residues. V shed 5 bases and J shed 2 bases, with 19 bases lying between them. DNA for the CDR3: TGTGCCAGCAGTTTGGGAGACGGTGAAGCGGCCTACGAGCAGTACTTC. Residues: CASSLGDGEAAYEQYF.

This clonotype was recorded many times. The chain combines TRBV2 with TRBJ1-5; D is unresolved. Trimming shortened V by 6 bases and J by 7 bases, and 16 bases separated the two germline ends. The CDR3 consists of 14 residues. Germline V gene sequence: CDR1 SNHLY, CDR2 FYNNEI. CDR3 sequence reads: CASSGSNRVQPQHF. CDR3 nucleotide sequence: TGTGCCAGCAGCGGGTCCAACCGGGTCCAGCCCCAGCATTTT.

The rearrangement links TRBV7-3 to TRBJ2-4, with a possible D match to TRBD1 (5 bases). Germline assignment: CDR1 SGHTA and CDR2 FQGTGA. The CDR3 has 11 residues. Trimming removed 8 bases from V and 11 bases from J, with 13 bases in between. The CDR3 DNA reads TGTGCCAGCCCATTTCGACAGTTTCAGTACTTC. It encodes CASPFRQFQYF.

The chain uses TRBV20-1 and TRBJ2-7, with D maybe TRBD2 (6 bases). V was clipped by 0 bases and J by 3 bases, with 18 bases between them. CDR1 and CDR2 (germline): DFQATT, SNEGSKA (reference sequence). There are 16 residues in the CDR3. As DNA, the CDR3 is TGCAGTGCTAGAGAGTCTTTGTCGGGAGCGGTCTACGAGCAGTACTTC. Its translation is CSARESLSGAVYEQYF.

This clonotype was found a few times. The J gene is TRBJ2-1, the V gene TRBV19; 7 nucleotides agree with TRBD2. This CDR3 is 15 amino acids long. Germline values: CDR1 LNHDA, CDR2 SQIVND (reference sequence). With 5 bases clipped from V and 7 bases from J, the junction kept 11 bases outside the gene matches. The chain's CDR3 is CASSLTGGSGNEQFF. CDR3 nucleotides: TGTGCCAGTAGTCTGACCGGCGGGAGCGGGAATGAGCAGTTCTTC.